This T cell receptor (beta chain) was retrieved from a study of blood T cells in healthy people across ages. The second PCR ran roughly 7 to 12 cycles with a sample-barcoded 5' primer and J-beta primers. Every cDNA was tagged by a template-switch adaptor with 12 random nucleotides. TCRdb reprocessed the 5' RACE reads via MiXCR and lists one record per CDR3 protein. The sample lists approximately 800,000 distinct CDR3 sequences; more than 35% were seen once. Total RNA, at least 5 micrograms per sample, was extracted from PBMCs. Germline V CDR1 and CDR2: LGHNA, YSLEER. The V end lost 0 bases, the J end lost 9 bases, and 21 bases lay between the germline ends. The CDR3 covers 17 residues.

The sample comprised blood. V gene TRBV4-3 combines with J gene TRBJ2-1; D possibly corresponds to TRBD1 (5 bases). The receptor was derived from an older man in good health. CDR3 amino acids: CASSQDNAGDWGTEQFF. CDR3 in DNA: TGCGCCAGCAGCCAAGATAACGCCGGAGACTGGGGCACTGAGCAGTTCTTC.